This TCR beta chain was sequenced during a study of neurological immune-mediated disorders (dated by TCRdb to the late 2010s). About the investigation overall: The study compared peripheral blood TCR-beta repertoires of HTLV-I-associated myelopathy (HAM/TSP) patients, multiple sclerosis patients and healthy controls using UMI-based sequencing. The cohort included approximately 68 subjects: about 15 with HAM/TSP, roughly 35 with multiple sclerosis, and around 20 healthy controls. Longitudinal samples, technical triplicates and paired sorted CD4+ and CD8+ T-cell subsets, alongside PBMC samples, were included among the roughly 97 TCR-beta libraries. Each longitudinal HAM/TSP and healthy donor was sampled at 3 time-points spaced at about 3-45 month intervals.

The germline V gene gives CDR1 as SGHRS and CDR2 as YFSETQ. Taken from cysteine to phenylalanine, the CDR3 has 15 residues. The read is trimmed to its CDR3 DNA, 45 bases read in frame from base 1. Relative to germline, V is missing 4 bases and J is missing 3 bases, with 10 bases of the junction outside any gene match. The time point label, as the study defines it: longitudinal time-point 2. The healthy controls were volunteers from blood banks in Maryland, USA. For the unsorted PBMC libraries, 2 million PBMCs were stored in RNAlater at -80 degrees C until RNA extraction and were used to generate the libraries. PBMCs were separated from peripheral blood using Ficoll-Hypaque density gradient centrifugation and then cryopreserved in liquid nitrogen. cDNA was synthesized by template-switch 5'RACE using a primer carrying a 10-nucleotide random unique molecular identifier by which each TCR transcript was tagged. Each sequencing run produced over 180 million TCR-beta sequences covering 15-18 subjects. The RNeasy kit was used to extract total RNA. The KAPA Real-time Library Amplification kit was used to amplify TCR-beta VDJ regions with primers targeting the TCR constant region and the 5'RACE anchor. A first PCR added sample indexes and Illumina adaptors, and a second PCR then raised library yield. After purification with Ampure beads, the TCR product of roughly 650 bp was size-selected on a 2% E-gel SizeSelection system. Before pooling, libraries had their quality checked on a Bioanalyzer, their concentration measured with Qubit, and their quantity determined with the Kapa Library Quantification kit. An Illumina HiSeq 2500 sequenced the libraries paired-end 2 x 150 bp. To increase sequence diversity, about 25-31% phiX was spiked into each library pool. The source study handled its data this way. The UMI-based MiGEC pipeline processed quality-filtered reads and removed over 85% of raw TCR sequences during error correction. IMGT germline references were used for aligning VDJ genes, and each clonotype was defined as a unique CDR3 amino acid sequence together with its V-J genes. Clonal expansion, Shannon diversity and CDR3 relatedness were evaluated with VDJtools (CalcPairwiseDistances, ClusterSamples), while phylogenetic trees were built in CLCbio workbench. Clones with at least 8 unique UMIs were defined as expanded, with this threshold being based on coefficient-of-variation modelling across technical triplicates. The public reads were run again by TCRdb, first through fastp at Q25 and then through MiXCR, and only productive beta chains were kept. Every distinct CDR3 protein forms one entry, paired with its most common genes and DNA. TCRdb's processing, not the authors' own work, is the source of the V and J calls. This sample is represented by 55,000 to 65,000 distinct CDR3 sequences; around 10% of them were singletons. Roughly an eighth of the sample lies in the top ten.

In regard to this clonotype: Which antigen it targets is not known. No base-level quality is on record; no much larger clone is a single base apart.

Overall study outcomes, separate from this receptor: No identical CDR3 amino acid sequences were shared among expanded clones across subjects, suggesting private TCR-beta repertoires in all groups. The highest TCR clonal expansion was observed in HAM/TSP patients, whereas the lowest was observed in MS patients, even when compared with healthy controls.

The receptor was isolated from a man under 40 in good health. In this chain, TRBV5-1 is recombined with TRBJ2-7, and 7 junctional nucleotides match TRBD2. Input material: PBMCs. At the DNA level, the sequence is TGCGCCAGCAGCCACATGGGACTATCAGACTACGAGCAGTACTTC. This sequence encodes CASSHMGLSDYEQYF.